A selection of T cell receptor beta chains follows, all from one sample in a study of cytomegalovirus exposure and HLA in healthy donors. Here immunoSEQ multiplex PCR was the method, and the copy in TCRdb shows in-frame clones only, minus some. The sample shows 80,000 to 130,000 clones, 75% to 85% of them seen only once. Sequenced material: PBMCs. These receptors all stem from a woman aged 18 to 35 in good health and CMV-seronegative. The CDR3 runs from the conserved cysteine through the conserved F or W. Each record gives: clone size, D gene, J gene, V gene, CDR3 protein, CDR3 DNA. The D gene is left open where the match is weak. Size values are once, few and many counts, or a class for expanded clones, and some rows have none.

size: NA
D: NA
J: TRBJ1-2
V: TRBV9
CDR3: CASSPDSNTPMGYTF
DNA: TGTGCCAGCAGCCCGGACAGCAACACTCCTATGGGCTACACCTTC

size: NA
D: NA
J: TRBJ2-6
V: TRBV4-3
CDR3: CASSQGTPGDSGANVLTF
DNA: TGCGCCAGCAGCCAAGGGACCCCGGGGGACTCTGGGGCCAACGTCCTGACTTTC

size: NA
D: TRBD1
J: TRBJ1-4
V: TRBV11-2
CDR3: CASSPLWDSFEKLFF
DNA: TGTGCCAGCAGCCCGTTGTGGGACAGTTTCGAAAAACTGTTTTTT

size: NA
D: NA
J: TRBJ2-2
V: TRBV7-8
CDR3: CAAGTGNTGELFF
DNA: TGTGCCGCAGGGACTGGGAACACCGGGGAGCTGTTTTTT

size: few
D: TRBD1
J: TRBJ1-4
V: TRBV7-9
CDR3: CASSPLTGGGNEKLFF
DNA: TGTGCCAGCAGCCCGCTGACGGGAGGGGGCAATGAAAAACTGTTTTTT

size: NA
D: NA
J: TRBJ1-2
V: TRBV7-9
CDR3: CASSLNQGMRGYTF
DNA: TGTGCCAGCAGCTTAAACCAGGGGATGAGGGGCTACACCTTC

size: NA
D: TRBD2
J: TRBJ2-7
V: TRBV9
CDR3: CASSVSSGGYEQYF
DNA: TGTGCCAGCAGCGTATCTAGCGGGGGCTACGAGCAGTACTTC

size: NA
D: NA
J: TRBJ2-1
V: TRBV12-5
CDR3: CASGLVSSPGTYNEQFF
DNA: TGTGCTAGTGGTTTGGTAAGCTCTCCAGGGACCTACAATGAGCAGTTCTTC

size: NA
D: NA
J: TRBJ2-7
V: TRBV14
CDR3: CASSLTSWDSPFYEQYF
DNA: TGTGCCAGCAGCCTTACTAGCTGGGACAGCCCCTTCTACGAGCAGTACTTC

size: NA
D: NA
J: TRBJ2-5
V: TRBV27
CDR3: CASAHGDTETQYF
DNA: TGTGCCAGCGCCCATGGGGACACGGAGACCCAGTACTTC

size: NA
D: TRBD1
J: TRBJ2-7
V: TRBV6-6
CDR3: CASSYATGDEQYF
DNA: TGTGCCAGCAGTTACGCTACAGGGGACGAGCAGTACTTC

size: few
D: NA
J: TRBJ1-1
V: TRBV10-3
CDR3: CAISTGFMTEAFF
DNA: TGTGCCATCAGTACAGGTTTTATGACTGAAGCTTTCTTT

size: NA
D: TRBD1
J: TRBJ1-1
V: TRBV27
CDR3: CASSTGQPPEAFF
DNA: TGTGCCAGCAGTACGGGACAGCCTCCTGAAGCTTTCTTT

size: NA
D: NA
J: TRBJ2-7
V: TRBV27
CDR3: CASRSTRTSYEQYF
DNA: TGTGCCAGCAGGTCGACTAGGACGTCCTACGAGCAGTACTTC

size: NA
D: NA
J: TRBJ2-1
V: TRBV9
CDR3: CASSVEGPYNEQFF
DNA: TGTGCCAGCAGCGTAGAGGGGCCTTACAATGAGCAGTTCTTC